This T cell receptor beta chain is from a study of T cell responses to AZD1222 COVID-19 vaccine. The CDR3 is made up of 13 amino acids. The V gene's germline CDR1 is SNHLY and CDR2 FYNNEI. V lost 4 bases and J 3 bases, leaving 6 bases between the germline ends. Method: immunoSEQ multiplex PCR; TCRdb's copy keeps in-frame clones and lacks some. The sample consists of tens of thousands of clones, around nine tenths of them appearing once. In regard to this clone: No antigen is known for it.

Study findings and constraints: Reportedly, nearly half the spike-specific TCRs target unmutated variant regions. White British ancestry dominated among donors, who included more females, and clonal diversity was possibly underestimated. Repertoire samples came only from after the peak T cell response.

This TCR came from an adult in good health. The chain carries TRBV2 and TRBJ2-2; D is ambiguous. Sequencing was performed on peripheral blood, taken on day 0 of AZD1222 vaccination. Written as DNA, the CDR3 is TGTGCCAGCAGTGGAAGTTACACCGGGGAGCTGTTTTTT. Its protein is CASSGSYTGELFF.